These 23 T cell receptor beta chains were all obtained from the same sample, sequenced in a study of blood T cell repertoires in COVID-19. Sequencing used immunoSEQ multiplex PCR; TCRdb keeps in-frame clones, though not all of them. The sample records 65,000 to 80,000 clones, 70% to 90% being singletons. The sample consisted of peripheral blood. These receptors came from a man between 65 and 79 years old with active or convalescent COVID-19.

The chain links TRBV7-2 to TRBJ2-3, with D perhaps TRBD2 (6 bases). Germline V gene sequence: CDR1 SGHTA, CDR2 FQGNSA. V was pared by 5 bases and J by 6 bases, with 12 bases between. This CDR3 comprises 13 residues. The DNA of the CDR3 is TGTGCCAGCAGCCTCGGTCGGGGGGATACGCAGTATTTT. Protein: CASSLGRGDTQYF.

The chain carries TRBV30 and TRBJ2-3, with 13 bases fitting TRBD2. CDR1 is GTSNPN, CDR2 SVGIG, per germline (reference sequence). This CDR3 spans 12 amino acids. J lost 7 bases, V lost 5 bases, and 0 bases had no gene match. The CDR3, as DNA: TGTGCCTGGGGGACTAGCGGGAATACGCAGTATTTT. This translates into CAWGTSGNTQYF.

The CDR3 DNA follows: TGTGCCAGCAGAACAGGGGGAGGAGGCTATGGCTACACCTTC. This sequence encodes CASRTGGGGYGYTF. This chain connects TRBV2 to TRBJ1-2; 8 bases fit TRBD1. Germline lookup yields CDR1 SNHLY and CDR2 FYNNEI. This CDR3 contains 14 residues. V shed 6 bases and J 4 bases; nucleotides not matched to a gene: 7.

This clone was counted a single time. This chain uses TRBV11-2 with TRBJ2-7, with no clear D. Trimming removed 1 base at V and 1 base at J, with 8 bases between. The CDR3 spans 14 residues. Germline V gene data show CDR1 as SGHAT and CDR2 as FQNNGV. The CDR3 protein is CASSLAQQSYEQYF. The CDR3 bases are TGTGCCAGCAGCTTAGCCCAACAGTCCTACGAGCAGTACTTC.

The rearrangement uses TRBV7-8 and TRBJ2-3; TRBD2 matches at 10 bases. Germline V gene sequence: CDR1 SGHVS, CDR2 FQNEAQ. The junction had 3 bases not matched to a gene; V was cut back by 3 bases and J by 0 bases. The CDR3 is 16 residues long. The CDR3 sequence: CASSFLTSGSTDTQYF. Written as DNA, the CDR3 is TGTGCCAGCAGCTTCCTGACTAGCGGGAGCACAGATACGCAGTATTTT.

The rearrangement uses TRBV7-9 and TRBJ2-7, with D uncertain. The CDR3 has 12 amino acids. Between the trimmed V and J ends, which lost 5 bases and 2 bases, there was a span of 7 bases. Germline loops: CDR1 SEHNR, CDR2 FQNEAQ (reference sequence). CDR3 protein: CASSHPPYEQYF. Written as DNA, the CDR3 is TGTGCCAGCAGCCATCCCCCCTACGAGCAGTACTTC. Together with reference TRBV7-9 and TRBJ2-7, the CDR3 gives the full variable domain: DTGVSQNPRHKITKRGQNVTFRCDPISEHNRLYWYRQTLGQGPEFLTYFQNEAQLEKSRLLSDRFSAERPKGSFSTLEIQRTEQGDSAMYLCASSHPPYEQYFGPGTRLTVT.

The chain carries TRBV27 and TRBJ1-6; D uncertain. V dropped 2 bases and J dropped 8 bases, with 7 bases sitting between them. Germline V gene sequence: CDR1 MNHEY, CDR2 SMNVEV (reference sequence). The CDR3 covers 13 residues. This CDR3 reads CASSLNGHSPLHF. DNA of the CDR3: TGTGCCAGCAGTTTAAACGGTCATTCACCCCTCCACTTT.

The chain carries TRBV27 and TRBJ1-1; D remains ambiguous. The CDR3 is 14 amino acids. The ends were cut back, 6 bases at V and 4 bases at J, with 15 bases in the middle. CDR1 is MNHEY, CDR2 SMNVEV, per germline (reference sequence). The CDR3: CASSYSGSTTEAFF. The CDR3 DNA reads TGTGCCAGCAGCTACTCAGGCAGTACCACTGAAGCTTTCTTT.

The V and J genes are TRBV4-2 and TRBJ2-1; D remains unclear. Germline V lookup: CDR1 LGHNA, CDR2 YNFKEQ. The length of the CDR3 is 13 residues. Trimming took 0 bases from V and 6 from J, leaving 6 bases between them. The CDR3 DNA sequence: TGTGCCAGCAGCCAAGAATCGGGCAATGAGCAGTTCTTC. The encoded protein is CASSQESGNEQFF.

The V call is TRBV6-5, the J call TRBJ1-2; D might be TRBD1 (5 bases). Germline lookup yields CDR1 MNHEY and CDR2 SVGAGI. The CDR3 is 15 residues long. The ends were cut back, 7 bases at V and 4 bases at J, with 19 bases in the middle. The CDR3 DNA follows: TGTGCCAGCACCCTCCCTCCATGGGGGGTCTATGGCTACACCTTC. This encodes CASTLPPWGVYGYTF.

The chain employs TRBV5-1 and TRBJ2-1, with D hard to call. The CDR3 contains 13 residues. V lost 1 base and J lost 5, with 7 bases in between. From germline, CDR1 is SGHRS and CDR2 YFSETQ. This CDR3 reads CASSLHSNNEQFF. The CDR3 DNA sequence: TGCGCCAGCAGCTTGCACAGCAACAATGAGCAGTTCTTC.

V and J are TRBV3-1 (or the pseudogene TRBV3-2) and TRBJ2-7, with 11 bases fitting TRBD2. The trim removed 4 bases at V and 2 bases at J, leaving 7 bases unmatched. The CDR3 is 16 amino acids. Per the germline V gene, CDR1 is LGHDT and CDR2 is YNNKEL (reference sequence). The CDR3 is CASSRTTTSGAYEQYF. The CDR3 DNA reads TGTGCCAGCAGCCGGACCACGACTAGCGGGGCCTACGAGCAGTACTTC.

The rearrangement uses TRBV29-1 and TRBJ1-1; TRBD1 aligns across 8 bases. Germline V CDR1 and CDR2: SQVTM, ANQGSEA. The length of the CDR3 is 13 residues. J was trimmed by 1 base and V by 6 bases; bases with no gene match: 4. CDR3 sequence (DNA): TGCAGCGTCAAACAGGGGGGGAACACTGAAGCTTTCTTT. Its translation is CSVKQGGNTEAFF.

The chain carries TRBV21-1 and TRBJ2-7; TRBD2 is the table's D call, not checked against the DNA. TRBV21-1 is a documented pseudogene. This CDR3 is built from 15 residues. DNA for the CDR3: TGTGCCAGCAGCAATCCCGGGAGAGGTACCTACGAGCAGTACTTC. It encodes CASSNPGRGTYEQYF.

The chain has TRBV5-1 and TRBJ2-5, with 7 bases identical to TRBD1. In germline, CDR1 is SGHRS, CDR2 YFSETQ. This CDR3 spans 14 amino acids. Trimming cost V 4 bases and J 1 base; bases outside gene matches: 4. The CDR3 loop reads CASSAGTVQETQYF. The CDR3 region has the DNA TGCGCCAGCAGCGCTGGGACAGTCCAAGAGACCCAGTACTTC.

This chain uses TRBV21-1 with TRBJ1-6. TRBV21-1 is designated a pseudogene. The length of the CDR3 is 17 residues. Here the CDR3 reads CASSKGEEGSYNSPLHF. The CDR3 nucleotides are TGTGCCAGCAGCAAAGGGGAGGAGGGCTCCTATAATTCACCCCTCCACTTT.

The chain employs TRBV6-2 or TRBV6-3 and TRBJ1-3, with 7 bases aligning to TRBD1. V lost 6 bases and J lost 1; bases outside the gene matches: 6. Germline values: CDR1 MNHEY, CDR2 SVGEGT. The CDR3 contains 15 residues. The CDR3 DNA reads TGTGCCAGCAGCACCTCGGGACAGTCTGGAAACACCATATATTTT. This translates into CASSTSGQSGNTIYF.

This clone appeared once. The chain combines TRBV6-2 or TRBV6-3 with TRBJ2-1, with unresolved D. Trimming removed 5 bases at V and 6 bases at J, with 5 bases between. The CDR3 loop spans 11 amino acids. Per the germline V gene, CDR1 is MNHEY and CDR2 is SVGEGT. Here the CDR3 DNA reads TGTGCCAGCAGTAACAGCAATGAGCAGTTCTTC. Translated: CASSNSNEQFF.

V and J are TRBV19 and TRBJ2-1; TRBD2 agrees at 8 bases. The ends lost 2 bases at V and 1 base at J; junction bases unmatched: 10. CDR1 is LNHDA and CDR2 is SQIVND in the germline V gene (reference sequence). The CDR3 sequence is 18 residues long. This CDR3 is CASSIQLAGSGSYNEQFF. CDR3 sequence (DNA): TGTGCCAGTAGTATACAGTTAGCGGGGAGTGGTTCCTACAATGAGCAGTTCTTC.

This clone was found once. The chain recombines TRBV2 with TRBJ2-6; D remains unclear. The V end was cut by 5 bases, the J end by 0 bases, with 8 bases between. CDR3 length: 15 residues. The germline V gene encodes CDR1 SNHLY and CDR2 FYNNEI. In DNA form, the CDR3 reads TGTGCCAGCAGTTCAAGCATCTCTGGGGCCAACGTCCTGACTTTC. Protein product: CASSSSISGANVLTF.

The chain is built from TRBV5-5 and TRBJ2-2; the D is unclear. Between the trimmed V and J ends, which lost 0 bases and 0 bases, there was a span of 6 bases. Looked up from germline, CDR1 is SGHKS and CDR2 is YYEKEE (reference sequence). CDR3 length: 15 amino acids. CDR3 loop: CASSLVAANTGELFF. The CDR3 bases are TGTGCCAGCAGCTTGGTGGCGGCGAACACCGGGGAGCTGTTTTTT.

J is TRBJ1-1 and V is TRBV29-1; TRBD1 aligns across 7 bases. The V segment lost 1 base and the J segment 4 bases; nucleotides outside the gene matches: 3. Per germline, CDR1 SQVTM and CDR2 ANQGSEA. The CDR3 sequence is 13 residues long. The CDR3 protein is CSVEAGGGTEAFF. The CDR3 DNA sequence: TGCAGCGTTGAAGCAGGGGGTGGCACTGAAGCTTTCTTT.

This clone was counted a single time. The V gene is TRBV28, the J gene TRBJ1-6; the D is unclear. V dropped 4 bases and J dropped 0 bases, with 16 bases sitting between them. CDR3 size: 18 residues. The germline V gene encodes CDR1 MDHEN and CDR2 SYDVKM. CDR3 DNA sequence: TGTGCCAGCAGTTCCCCAGCGGGCCGAGGCTCCTATAATTCACCCCTCCACTTT. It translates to CASSSPAGRGSYNSPLHF.